This T cell receptor beta chain was recovered during a study of blood T cell repertoires in COVID-19. The CDR3 length is 15 residues. V was trimmed by 1 base and J by 5 bases, leaving 14 bases between them. The germline V gene has CDR1 SGHAT and CDR2 FQNNGV. How the authors handled the data: Reference gene primer amplification in the assay estimated nucleated cell counts. Sequencing was performed with immunoSEQ multiplex PCR; in TCRdb, only in-frame clones are kept and a portion is missing. V and J calls plus clone size are reproduced from that table; the DNA served to infer D and trimming. Counted here are about 300,000 clones, roughly 89% occurring once; the ten biggest clones make up about 5%. Among Cohort 3 donors, those recovered had two negative PCRs, clearance, or symptom resolution.

The V call is TRBV11-2, the J call TRBJ2-5, with unresolved D. This receptor was taken from a man in his fifties or sixties who had recovered from COVID-19. Specimen: PBMCs or T cells enriched from blood (not recorded which). CDR3 in DNA: TGTGCCAGCAGCTTAGCCCTCCGCCCGCGGGAGACCCAGTACTTC. Translating it yields CASSLALRPRETQYF.